Following are 10 T cell receptor beta chains from one sample sequenced in a study of cytomegalovirus exposure and HLA in healthy donors. Primers: 60 Vbeta forward and 13 Jbeta reverse. Sequencing used immunoSEQ multiplex PCR; TCRdb keeps in-frame clones, though not all of them. The table shows 150,000 to 200,000 clones, with around 77% occurring only once. The sequenced sample was PBMCs. The receptors come from a man between 60 and 75 years old in good health and CMV-seronegative.

The chain couples TRBV29-1 to TRBJ1-6, with 9 bases fitting TRBD1. The trim removed 7 bases at V and 10 bases at J, leaving 11 bases unmatched. The CDR3 loop spans 14 amino acids. Germline loops: CDR1 SQVTM, CDR2 ANQGSEA. The CDR3 loop is CSASQGGQGSPLHF. Here the CDR3 DNA reads TGCAGCGCCTCCCAGGGGGGACAGGGATCACCCCTCCACTTT.

This chain joins TRBV11-2 and TRBJ1-5; no reliable D call. CDR1 is SGHAT, CDR2 FQNNGV, per germline. CDR3 size: 14 residues. V was shortened by 0 bases and J by 7 bases, with 10 bases between the two germline ends. The CDR3 DNA follows: TGTGCCAGCAGCTTAGAGGGCTTTGGGCAGCCCCAGCATTTT. Encoded protein: CASSLEGFGQPQHF.

This clone has a single count. The chain couples TRBV25-1 to TRBJ1-1; unclear D gene. The ends were cut back, 5 bases at V and 1 base at J, with 11 bases in the middle. CDR3 size: 14 residues. The germline V gene encodes CDR1 MGHDK and CDR2 SYGVNS. The CDR3 DNA reads TGTGCCAGCAGTTATCACACATCGAACACTGAAGCTTTCTTT. It specifies CASSYHTSNTEAFF.

The V gene is TRBV6-1, the J gene TRBJ1-2; 7 bases match TRBD1. The germline CDR1 and CDR2 sequences are MNHNS and SASEGT. The CDR3 totals 15 residues. The V and J ends lost 6 bases and 4 bases, in that order; junction bases with no gene match: 11. CDR3 amino acids: CASSSPGQYVYGYTF. The CDR3 DNA is TGTGCCAGCAGCTCGCCGGGACAGTATGTCTATGGCTACACCTTC.

The chain carries TRBV18 and TRBJ1-2; TRBD1 aligns across 9 bases. Germline V gives CDR1 KGHSH, CDR2 LQKENI. The CDR3 is 15 amino acids. V dropped 3 bases and J dropped 5; count of bases not matched to a gene: 7. The CDR3 loop is CASSPTGTGLYGYTF. DNA for the CDR3: TGTGCCAGCTCACCGACCGGGACAGGGCTATATGGCTACACCTTC.

This clone was counted a single time. The V call is TRBV7-6, the J call TRBJ1-4; 10 bases are shared with TRBD1. From germline, CDR1 is SGHVS and CDR2 FNYEAQ. There are 18 residues in the CDR3. Trimming cost V 5 bases and J 4 bases; bases outside gene matches: 13. As DNA, the CDR3 is TGTGCCAGCAGCCGGGGGGGGACAGGGGACTTTTTTAATGAAAAACTGTTTTTT. It yields the protein CASSRGGTGDFFNEKLFF.

The chain uses TRBV5-4 and TRBJ2-5; possibly TRBD1 for D (6 bases). The length of the CDR3 is 14 residues. V was cut by 4 bases and J by 1 base, with 11 bases left in between. Per the germline V gene, CDR1 is SGHNT and CDR2 is YYREEE (reference sequence). The CDR3, as DNA: TGTGCCAGCAGCCGGACAGTCGGCCAAGAGACCCAGTACTTC. Its translation is CASSRTVGQETQYF.

This chain uses TRBV19 with TRBJ2-5; 8 nucleotides agree with TRBD1. The CDR3 length is 15 residues. The germline CDR1 and CDR2 sequences are LNHDA and SQIVND (reference sequence). The V and J ends lost 5 bases and 5 bases, in that order; junction bases with no gene match: 10. CDR3 amino acids: CASSGVVTGDETQYF. The CDR3 coding sequence is TGTGCCAGTAGTGGAGTGGTGACAGGGGACGAGACCCAGTACTTC.

This chain connects TRBV7-2 to TRBJ1-6; D perhaps matches TRBD1 (5 bases). The germline CDR1 and CDR2 sequences are SGHTA and FQGNSA. Deletions cut 1 base from V and 4 bases from J, with 14 bases between. This CDR3 has 17 residues. CDR3 region: CASSLEIPRGYNSPLHF. The CDR3 DNA sequence: TGTGCCAGCAGCTTAGAAATTCCAAGGGGTTATAATTCACCCCTCCACTTT.

The genes are TRBV7-7 and TRBJ2-7; TRBD2 matches at 10 bases. The CDR3 sequence is 17 residues long. J lost 3 bases, V lost 5 bases, and 13 bases had no gene match. In germline, CDR1 is SSHAT, CDR2 FNYEAQ (reference sequence). CDR3 region: CASSPASGLAAIYEQYF. The CDR3 region has the DNA TGTGCCAGCAGCCCCGCTTCAGGACTAGCGGCAATCTACGAGCAGTACTTC.